This T cell receptor beta chain was retrieved from a study of identical twins. Whole-study findings and limits: Cross-sectional statistics, not tracking of the same donors, supported the conclusions. Modelling approaches yielded underestimates of out-of-frame TCR alpha sharing between monozygotic twins.

Every donor was a healthy Caucasian. From the 5' RACE reads, TCRdb called clonotypes with MiXCR, one entry per CDR3 protein. The table shows around 470,000 distinct CDR3 sequences, with 14% occurring only once. Germline CDR1 reads MNHEY; CDR2 reads SVGEGT. The CDR3 contains 18 residues. With 6 bases removed from V and 0 bases from J, the gap between germline ends came to 20 bases. In this sample, this clonotype turned up a few times. Its antigen remains unknown. Another study also made use of these data, one on yellow fever vaccine responses in identical twins.

The chain employs TRBV6-2 or TRBV6-3 and TRBJ2-2; possible D gene TRBD1, 6 bases. Specimen: CD4+ T cells sorted from blood. The source of this sequence is a woman aged 18 to 35 in good health. CDR3 sequence: CASSLTGLRFPNTGELFF. CDR3 nucleotide sequence: TGTGCCAGCAGCCTGACAGGCTTAAGATTCCCGAACACCGGGGAGCTGTTTTTT.